The 24 T cell receptor beta chains below were found in one sample sequenced in a study of T cell responses to AZD1222 COVID-19 vaccine. Method: immunoSEQ multiplex PCR; TCRdb's copy keeps in-frame clones and lacks some. The profile shows roughly 150,000 clones, roughly 87% of them singletons. Specimen: peripheral blood, collected 28 days after the second AZD1222 dose. Source of these receptors: an adult who received the AZD1222 COVID-19 vaccine.

This chain uses TRBV11-2 with TRBJ1-6, with D unclear. V was clipped by 5 bases and J by 7 bases, with 15 bases between them. Germline V gene lookup returns CDR1 SGHAT and CDR2 FQNNGV. The CDR3 is 15 residues long. The CDR3 DNA reads as TGTGCCAGCAGCCGCGACCTAACCCGCAATTCACCCCTCCACTTT. It yields the protein CASSRDLTRNSPLHF.

The V call is TRBV7-9, the J call TRBJ2-7; 8 positions agree with TRBD1. Trimming took 5 bases from V and 3 from J; bases not matched to a gene: 6. In germline, CDR1 is SEHNR, CDR2 FQNEAQ (reference sequence). The CDR3 covers 14 residues. CDR3 bases: TGTGCCAGCAGCCCGGACAGGGCCTACTACGAGCAGTACTTC. Encoded protein: CASSPDRAYYEQYF.

The J gene is TRBJ1-4, the V gene TRBV4-1; D gene ambiguous. Germline loops: CDR1 MGHRA, CDR2 YSYEKL. Trimming took 4 bases from V and 7 from J, leaving 4 bases between them. The CDR3 is 11 residues long. Written as DNA, the CDR3 is TGCGCCAGCAGCCCCGGTGAAAAACTGTTTTTT. It specifies CASSPGEKLFF.

This clone showed up just once. CDR3 amino acids: CASDSGQGAQPQHF. In nucleotides, the CDR3 is TGTGCCAGCGACTCAGGGCAGGGGGCTCAGCCCCAGCATTTT. This chain links TRBV19 with TRBJ1-5; the match to TRBD1 covers 8 bases. Germline V gene sequence: CDR1 LNHDA, CDR2 SQIVND (reference sequence). J was trimmed by 6 bases and V by 9 bases; bases with no gene match: 10. This CDR3 region has 14 residues.

This chain links TRBV5-6 with TRBJ1-6; 8 bases map to TRBD1. From germline, CDR1 is SGHDT and CDR2 YYEEEE. J was trimmed by 9 bases and V by 4 bases; bases with no gene match: 6. The CDR3 is 14 residues long. CDR3: CASSPGQGRSPLHF. Written as DNA, the CDR3 is TGTGCCAGCAGCCCCGGACAGGGTCGTTCACCCCTCCACTTT.

J is TRBJ1-1 and V is TRBV5-1, with unresolved D. Germline V CDR1 and CDR2: SGHRS, YFSETQ. Trimming shortened V by 2 bases and J by 1 base, and 15 bases separated the two germline ends. CDR3 length: 16 amino acids. The CDR3 region is CASSFGTVDGNTEAFF. In DNA, the CDR3 is TGCGCCAGCAGCTTTGGTACCGTGGACGGGAACACTGAAGCTTTCTTT.

The rearrangement joins TRBV19 to TRBJ1-2; unclear D gene. The CDR3 runs 14 residues. From germline, CDR1 is LNHDA and CDR2 SQIVND (reference sequence). V was shortened by 5 bases and J by 7 bases, with 17 bases between the two germline ends. The CDR3 protein is CASSRRAERSGYTF. The CDR3 DNA sequence: TGTGCCAGTAGTCGCCGGGCAGAGAGATCTGGCTACACCTTC.

V and J are TRBV6-1 and TRBJ2-3, with TRBD1 matching 9 bases. The V gene end was trimmed by 4 bases and the J gene end by 4 bases; junction bases not matched to a gene: 9. The CDR3 is made up of 16 amino acids. Germline values: CDR1 MNHNS, CDR2 SASEGT. CDR3 nucleotide sequence: TGTGCCAGCAGTGTACGGACAGGGGTTAGTGCAGATACGCAGTATTTT. Protein: CASSVRTGVSADTQYF.

The chain joins TRBV12-5 to TRBJ2-5; 10 positions agree with TRBD2. From germline, CDR1 is LGHNT and CDR2 FRNRAP. The CDR3 spans 17 residues. V was clipped by 2 bases and J by 1 base; unmatched bases: 7. For the CDR3, the DNA is TGTGCTAGTGGTTTGAAGATCTTAGCGGGGGGCCAAGAGACCCAGTACTTC. Translated: CASGLKILAGGQETQYF.

For the CDR3, the DNA is TGTGCCAGCAGTTACTCGATTGGAGTACCTGAAGCTTTCTTT. Protein sequence: CASSYSIGVPEAFF. The chain combines TRBV6-5 with TRBJ1-1; D uncertain. The V and J ends lost 0 bases and 6 bases respectively, with 11 bases between them. The CDR3 spans 14 residues. CDR1 MNHEY and CDR2 SVGAGI come from the germline V gene.

The rearrangement joins TRBV4-1 to TRBJ2-5, with 9 bases fitting TRBD2. The CDR3 runs to 16 residues. Trimming at V came to 4 bases and at J to 2 bases, leaving 8 bases not matched to a gene. Per the germline V gene, CDR1 is MGHRA and CDR2 is YSYEKL. The DNA for the CDR3 is TGCGCCAGCAGCCTTTCGGGGACTAGCCGACAAGAGACCCAGTACTTC. This codes for CASSLSGTSRQETQYF.

The V call is TRBV4-1, the J call TRBJ1-5; D is uncertain. Germline-derived CDR1 and CDR2 are MGHRA and YSYEKL. Trimming pared 1 base from V and 5 bases from J, leaving 12 bases between. The CDR3 is made up of 15 amino acids. DNA for the CDR3: TGCGCCAGCAGCCAAGCTGGTCAGTCCGATCAGCCCCAGCATTTT. Residues: CASSQAGQSDQPQHF.

The chain employs TRBV7-8 and TRBJ1-2, with 7 bases matching TRBD1. Trimming cost V 6 bases and J 7 bases; bases outside gene matches: 20. Germline V lookup: CDR1 SGHVS, CDR2 FQNEAQ. The CDR3 length is 17 residues. CDR3 region: CASSLSRWLDRESGYTF. The DNA for the CDR3 is TGTGCCAGCAGTCTTAGTAGGTGGTTAGACAGGGAGTCTGGCTACACCTTC.

CDR3 sequence reads: CASSASGTGNYGYTF. In DNA form, the CDR3 reads TGTGCCAGCAGCGCTTCTGGGACAGGGAACTATGGCTACACCTTC. The gene calls are TRBV9 and TRBJ1-2, with 9 bases fitting TRBD1. With 3 bases clipped from V and 2 bases from J, the junction kept 5 bases outside the gene matches. The germline V gene encodes CDR1 SGDLS and CDR2 YYNGEE. The CDR3 has 15 residues. Full variable domain (missing parts from reference TRBV9 and TRBJ1-2): DSGVTQTPKHLITATGQRVTLRCSPRSGDLSVYWYQQSLDQGLQFLIQYYNGEERAKGNILERFSAQQFPDLHSELNLSSLELGDSALYFCASSASGTGNYGYTFGSGTRLTVV.

This clone was counted a few times. This sequence joins TRBV4-1 and TRBJ1-3; D might be TRBD1 (5 bases). This CDR3 spans 19 amino acids. CDR1 is MGHRA, CDR2 YSYEKL, per germline. V lost 3 bases and J 0 bases, leaving 21 bases between the germline ends. The CDR3 bases are TGCGCCAGCAGCCATATCTTAAATGTTCGGGGCAGCTCTGGAAACACCATATATTTT. Its translation is CASSHILNVRGSSGNTIYF.

V gene TRBV3-1 (or the pseudogene TRBV3-2) combines with J gene TRBJ1-1; no reliable D call. CDR1 and CDR2 (germline): LGHDT, YNNKEL (reference sequence). CDR3 size: 14 residues. Trimming removed 1 base at V and 2 bases at J, with 8 bases between. CDR3 nucleotide sequence: TGTGCCAGCAGCCAAGTGACACATAACACTGAAGCTTTCTTT. Translation: CASSQVTHNTEAFF.

This clone has just one count. The V call is TRBV4-1, the J call TRBJ1-4, with 8 bases fitting TRBD1. The CDR3 contains 15 residues. Germline values: CDR1 MGHRA, CDR2 YSYEKL. J lost 4 bases, V lost 4 bases, and 5 bases had no gene match. CDR3 sequence reads: CASSPTGVFNEKLFF. The CDR3 DNA sequence: TGCGCCAGCAGCCCGACAGGGGTTTTTAATGAAAAACTGTTTTTT.

The rearrangement links TRBV5-1 to TRBJ2-1, with 8 bases lining up with TRBD2. Losses at the gene ends were 1 base for V and 0 bases for J; bases not matched to a gene: 0. CDR3 length: 15 amino acids. Looked up from germline, CDR1 is SGHRS and CDR2 is YFSETQ. The CDR3 nucleotides are TGCGCCAGCAGCTTGACTAGCGGCTCCTACAATGAGCAGTTCTTC. Residues: CASSLTSGSYNEQFF.

V and J are TRBV27 and TRBJ1-6, with TRBD1 matching 7 bases. The junction had 2 bases not matched to a gene; V was cut back by 8 bases and J by 7 bases. CDR1 is MNHEY and CDR2 is SMNVEV in the germline V gene (reference sequence). The CDR3 length is 12 residues. The CDR3 sequence is CASRDRNSPLHF. The CDR3 nucleotides read TGTGCCAGCCGGGACAGAAATTCACCCCTCCACTTT.

This clone was detected only once. The chain is built from TRBV4-1 and TRBJ1-1; D is unclear. Germline lookup yields CDR1 MGHRA and CDR2 YSYEKL. The CDR3 sequence is 13 residues long. V was trimmed by 4 bases and J by 0 bases, leaving 6 bases between them. CDR3 DNA sequence: TGCGCCAGCAGCCGGGTCTTGAACACTGAAGCTTTCTTT. Protein sequence: CASSRVLNTEAFF.

The chain carries TRBV7-9 and TRBJ2-7; D is undetermined. V lost 6 bases, J lost 2 bases, and 14 bases lay in between. In germline, CDR1 is SEHNR, CDR2 FQNEAQ (reference sequence). The CDR3 runs to 14 residues. CDR3 nucleotides: TGTGCCAGCAGTCCGTTGGTGTGGACCTACGAGCAGTACTTC. This translates into CASSPLVWTYEQYF. Full variable domain (rest looked up from reference TRBV7-9 and TRBJ2-7): DTGVSQNPRHKITKRGQNVTFRCDPISEHNRLYWYRQTLGQGPEFLTYFQNEAQLEKSRLLSDRFSAERPKGSFSTLEIQRTEQGDSAMYLCASSPLVWTYEQYFGPGTRLTVT.

The V call is TRBV19, the J call TRBJ1-2, with unresolved D. Trimming removed 10 bases at V and 3 bases at J, with 15 bases between. The germline V gene has CDR1 LNHDA and CDR2 SQIVND (reference sequence). This CDR3 contains 13 residues. CDR3 DNA sequence: TGTGCCACCCAAAAAGGGAGGGACTATGGCTACACCTTC. As protein: CATQKGRDYGYTF. The full variable domain, rest sourced from reference TRBV19 and TRBJ1-2, is DGGITQSPKYLFRKEGQNVTLSCEQNLNHDAMYWYRQDPGQGLRLIYYSQIVNDFQKGDIAEGYSVSREKKESFPLTVTSAQKNPTAFYLCATQKGRDYGYTFGSGTRLTVV.

A single count supports this clone. The chain employs TRBV14 and TRBJ2-7, with TRBD2 matching over 11 bases. Germline V gives CDR1 SGHDN, CDR2 FVKESK. Losses at the gene ends were 1 base for V and 3 bases for J; bases not matched to a gene: 5. The CDR3 has 16 amino acids. As DNA, the CDR3 is TGTGCCAGCAGCCAAGGAATCGGACTAGCGGGCTACGAGCAGTACTTC. This encodes CASSQGIGLAGYEQYF.

This rearrangement joins TRBV3-1 (or the pseudogene TRBV3-2) to TRBJ2-7; a weak D match, TRBD1 (6 bases). V was shortened by 5 bases and J by 2 bases, with 13 bases between the two germline ends. CDR1 and CDR2 (germline): LGHDT, YNNKEL (reference sequence). This CDR3 has 14 residues. CDR3 sequence (DNA): TGTGCCAGCAGCGCCCGGGACACAGCCTACGAGCAGTACTTC. This codes for CASSARDTAYEQYF.